What follows are 18 T cell receptor beta chains derived from one specimen sequenced in a study of OX40 agonist ivuxolimab in advanced cancers. TCRdb keeps only in-frame clones here, not all; method: immunoSEQ multiplex PCR. The table shows tens of thousands of clones, with around 81% occurring only once. This specimen consisted of CD4+ or CD8+ T cells sorted from blood, obtained in a trial of the OX40 agonist ivuxolimab. The receptors derive from an adult with an advanced solid tumor such as melanoma, head and neck, liver or kidney cancer.

CDR3 in DNA: TGTGCCAGCAGTCCACTTCAAACTAATGAAAAACTGTTTTTT. This translates into CASSPLQTNEKLFF. The J gene is TRBJ1-4, the V gene TRBV6-1; no definite D call. The CDR3 is 14 residues long. The germline CDR1 and CDR2 sequences are MNHNS and SASEGT. V lost 5 bases and J lost 1, with 8 bases in between.

The gene calls are TRBV28 and TRBJ2-7; the D gene is possibly TRBD2 (5 bases). The CDR3 is 12 amino acids. V was cut by 2 bases and J by 6 bases, with 8 bases left in between. Germline V lookup: CDR1 MDHEN, CDR2 SYDVKM. CDR3 protein: CASSLGGFEQYF. CDR3 DNA sequence: TGTGCCAGCAGTTTAGGAGGATTCGAGCAGTACTTC.

The CDR3: CASLRASGTDTQYF. DNA of the CDR3: TGTGCCAGCCTTAGGGCTAGCGGCACAGATACGCAGTATTTT. The chain combines TRBV27 with TRBJ2-3, with D maybe TRBD2 (6 bases). This CDR3 is built from 14 residues. The V end was cut by 8 bases, the J end by 1 base, with 13 bases between. CDR1 and CDR2 from the germline V gene are MNHEY and SMNVEV (reference sequence).

This clone was seen just once. The chain is built from TRBV11-3 and TRBJ1-4; tentative D call: TRBD1 (5 bases). The germline V gene encodes CDR1 SGHNT and CDR2 YENEEA. V lost 4 bases to trimming and J lost 8 bases, with 14 bases between them. The CDR3 totals 14 residues. DNA of the CDR3: TGTGCCAGCAGCTCGTGCAGGGCGGGCGAAAAACTGTTTTTT. This translates into CASSSCRAGEKLFF.

V is TRBV4-2 and J is TRBJ2-7; no clear D gene. Trimming stripped 0 bases from V and 0 bases from J, with 9 bases between. The CDR3 has 15 residues. Germline V gene data show CDR1 as LGHNA and CDR2 as YNFKEQ. DNA for the CDR3: TGTGCCAGCAGCCAAGAAGGCGGTATCTCCTACGAGCAGTACTTC. Its translation: CASSQEGGISYEQYF.

The rearrangement links TRBV9 to TRBJ2-3, with D unresolved. V was shortened by 5 bases and J by 0 bases, with 16 bases between the two germline ends. This CDR3 has 16 residues. CDR1 is SGDLS and CDR2 is YYNGEE in the germline V gene. As DNA, the CDR3 is TGTGCCAGCAGTGGCCATCTGGCGACTAGCACAGATACGCAGTATTTT. It specifies CASSGHLATSTDTQYF.

The gene calls are TRBV6-5 and TRBJ2-7; 7 bases are a match to TRBD1. The CDR3 sequence is 15 residues long. The V gene's germline CDR1 is MNHEY and CDR2 SVGAGI. Unmatched junction bases numbered 9, after V lost 2 bases and J lost 5 bases. The CDR3 nucleotides are TGTGCCAGCAGTTACATTACGACAGGGTCCCACGAGCAGTACTTC. Translated: CASSYITTGSHEQYF.

V is TRBV6-6 and J is TRBJ2-3; tentative D call: TRBD2 (7 bases). V lost 0 bases and J lost 6, with 16 bases in between. The germline CDR1 and CDR2 sequences are MNHNY and SVGAGI (reference sequence). CDR3 length: 16 residues. The CDR3 sequence: CASSYSAYGGRDTQYF. The CDR3 DNA reads TGTGCCAGCAGTTACTCGGCTTACGGGGGGCGGGATACGCAGTATTTT.

The chain joins TRBV5-4 to TRBJ1-2; no reliable D call. Germline-derived CDR1 and CDR2 are SGHNT and YYREEE (reference sequence). V dropped 4 bases and J dropped 0 bases, with 10 bases sitting between them. CDR3 size: 14 residues. CDR3 sequence reads: CASSILGTNYGYTF. Written as DNA, the CDR3 is TGTGCCAGCAGCATTTTGGGGACTAACTATGGCTACACCTTC.

The chain combines TRBV7-2 with TRBJ2-7; D ambiguous. Trimming removed 1 base from V and 0 bases from J, with 7 bases in between. This CDR3 comprises 14 residues. Per the germline V gene, CDR1 is SGHTA and CDR2 is FQGNSA. CDR3 in DNA: TGTGCCAGCAGCTTAGTCCAGTACTCCTACGAGCAGTACTTC. Residues: CASSLVQYSYEQYF.

The gene calls are TRBV5-6 and TRBJ2-3; D is possibly TRBD2 (6 bases). Per germline, CDR1 SGHDT and CDR2 YYEEEE. CDR3 length: 14 residues. Between the trimmed V and J ends, which lost 2 bases and 9 bases, there was a span of 16 bases. As DNA, the CDR3 is TGTGCCAGCAGCTTTTGGGAGGCCGGATCCACGCAGTATTTT. Encoded protein: CASSFWEAGSTQYF.

The CDR3 protein is CASSFQGISYEQYF. CDR3 coding DNA: TGTGCCAGCAGTTTTCAGGGTATTTCCTACGAGCAGTACTTC. This chain joins TRBV2 and TRBJ2-7, with TRBD1 as a possible D gene (5 bases). Between the trimmed V and J ends, which lost 5 bases and 1 base, there was a span of 12 bases. Germline values: CDR1 SNHLY, CDR2 FYNNEI. The CDR3 spans 14 residues.

The gene calls are TRBV6-5 and TRBJ1-5; perhaps TRBD1 as D (6 bases). The CDR3 covers 13 residues. Looked up from germline, CDR1 is MNHEY and CDR2 is SVGAGI. Trimming stripped 6 bases from V and 9 bases from J, with 15 bases between. The CDR3 region has the DNA TGTGCCAGCAGGGCCCAGGGGAGAGGGCCCCAGCATTTT. It encodes CASRAQGRGPQHF.

The chain carries TRBV11-2 and TRBJ2-3, with 8 bases fitting TRBD2. V lost 5 bases to trimming and J lost 1 base; unmatched junction nucleotides: 11. The CDR3 extends over 17 amino acids. Germline CDR1 SGHAT, CDR2 FQNNGV. CDR3 DNA: TGTGCCAGCAGCCCAGCCGGCGGAGCGGGGGGCACAGATACGCAGTATTTT. As protein: CASSPAGGAGGTDTQYF.

V gene TRBV27 combines with J gene TRBJ1-1; D is uncertain. The V end was cut by 6 bases, the J end by 5 bases, with 16 bases between. The CDR3 is 14 residues long. Germline V gene sequence: CDR1 MNHEY, CDR2 SMNVEV (reference sequence). DNA for the CDR3: TGTGCCAGCAGCTTACTAGGGTGGAGGACTGAAGCTTTCTTT. It encodes CASSLLGWRTEAFF.

This clone came up once. The rearrangement links TRBV9 to TRBJ2-5, with a weak D call TRBD2 (5 bases). This CDR3 is 14 amino acids long. V dropped 4 bases and J dropped 3 bases, with 13 bases sitting between them. From germline, CDR1 is SGDLS and CDR2 YYNGEE. DNA of the CDR3: TGTGCCAGCAGCCGGCGGGCTTTCGAAGAGACCCAGTACTTC. It is translated as CASSRRAFEETQYF.

The chain links TRBV5-1 to TRBJ1-4; no reliable D call. CDR1 is SGHRS and CDR2 is YFSETQ in the germline V gene. Trimming stripped 0 bases from V and 0 bases from J, with 3 bases between. This CDR3 region has 14 residues. CDR3 nucleotide sequence: TGCGCCAGCAGCTTGGGGGCAACTAATGAAAAACTGTTTTTT. This codes for CASSLGATNEKLFF.

The CDR3 loop reads CASSQWGGWTQYF. CDR3 bases: TGCGCCAGCAGCCAATGGGGAGGTTGGACCCAGTACTTC. The chain has TRBV4-1 and TRBJ2-5; tentatively, D is TRBD2 (6 bases). The CDR3 totals 13 residues. The germline V and J ends were trimmed by 2 bases and 7 bases, with 11 bases remaining between them. CDR1 and CDR2 (germline): MGHRA, YSYEKL.